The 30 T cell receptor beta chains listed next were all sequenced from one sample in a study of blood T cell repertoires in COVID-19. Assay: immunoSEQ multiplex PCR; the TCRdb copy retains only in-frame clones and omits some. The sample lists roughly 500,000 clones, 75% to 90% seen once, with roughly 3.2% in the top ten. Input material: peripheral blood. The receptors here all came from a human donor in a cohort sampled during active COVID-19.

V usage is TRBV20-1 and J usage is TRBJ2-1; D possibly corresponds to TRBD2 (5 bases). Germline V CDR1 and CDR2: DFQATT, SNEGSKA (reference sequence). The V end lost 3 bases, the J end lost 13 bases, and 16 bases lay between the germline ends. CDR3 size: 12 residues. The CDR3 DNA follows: TGCAGTGCTAGTCTTATCGGGGTCGTCCAGTTCTTC. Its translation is CSASLIGVVQFF.

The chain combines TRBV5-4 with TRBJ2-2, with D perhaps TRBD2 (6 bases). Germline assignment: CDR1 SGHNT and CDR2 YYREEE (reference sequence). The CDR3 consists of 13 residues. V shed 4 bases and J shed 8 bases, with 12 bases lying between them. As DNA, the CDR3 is TGTGCCAGCAGCACCGGGGGATCGGGGGAGCTGTTTTTT. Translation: CASSTGGSGELFF. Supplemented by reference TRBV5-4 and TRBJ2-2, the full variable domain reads ETGVTQSPTHLIKTRGQQVTLRCSSQSGHNTVSWYQQALGQGPQFIFQYYREEENGRGNFPPRFSGLQFPNYSSELNVNALELDDSALYLCASSTGGSGELFFGEGSRLTVL.

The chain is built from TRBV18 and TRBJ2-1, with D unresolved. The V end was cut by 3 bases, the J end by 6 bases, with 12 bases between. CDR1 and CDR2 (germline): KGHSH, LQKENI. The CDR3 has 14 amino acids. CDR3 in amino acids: CASSPQPQVNEQFF. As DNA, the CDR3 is TGTGCCAGCTCACCTCAGCCTCAGGTCAATGAGCAGTTCTTC.

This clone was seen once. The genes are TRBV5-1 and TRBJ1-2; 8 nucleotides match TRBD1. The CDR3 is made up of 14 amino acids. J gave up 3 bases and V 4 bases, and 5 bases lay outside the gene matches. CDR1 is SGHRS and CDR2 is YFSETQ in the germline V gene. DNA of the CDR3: TGCGCCAGCAGCCAGGCGGGACAGGACTATGGCTACACCTTC. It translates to CASSQAGQDYGYTF. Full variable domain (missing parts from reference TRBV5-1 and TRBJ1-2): KAGVTQTPRYLIKTRGQQVTLSCSPISGHRSVSWYQQTPGQGLQFLFEYFSETQRNKGNFPGRFSGRQFSNSRSEMNVSTLELGDSALYLCASSQAGQDYGYTFGSGTRLTVV.

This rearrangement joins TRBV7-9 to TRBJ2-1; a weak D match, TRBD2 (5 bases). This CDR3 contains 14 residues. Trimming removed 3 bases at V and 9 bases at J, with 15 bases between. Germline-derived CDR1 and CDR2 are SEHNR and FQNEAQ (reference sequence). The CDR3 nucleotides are TGTGCCAGCAGCTTTTCCGTGGGGAGCGGTGAGCAGTTCTTC. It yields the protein CASSFSVGSGEQFF.

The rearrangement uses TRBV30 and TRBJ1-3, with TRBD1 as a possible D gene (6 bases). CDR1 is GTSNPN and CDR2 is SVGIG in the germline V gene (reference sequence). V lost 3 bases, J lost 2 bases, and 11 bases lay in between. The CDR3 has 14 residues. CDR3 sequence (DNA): TGTGCCTGGAGACAGGGTGTAACTGGAAACACCATATATTTT. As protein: CAWRQGVTGNTIYF.

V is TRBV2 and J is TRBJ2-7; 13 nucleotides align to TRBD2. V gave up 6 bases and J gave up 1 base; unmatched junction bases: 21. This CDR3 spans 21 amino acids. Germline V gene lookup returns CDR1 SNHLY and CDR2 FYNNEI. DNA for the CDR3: TGTGCCAGCAGCCTCCTATCCTCCGGGACTAGCGGGGCTCCCACGTCCTACGAGCAGTACTTC. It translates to CASSLLSSGTSGAPTSYEQYF. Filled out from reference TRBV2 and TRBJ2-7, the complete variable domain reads EPEVTQTPSHQVTQMGQEVILRCVPISNHLYFYWYRQILGQKVEFLVSFYNNEISEKSEIFDDQFSVERPDGSNFTLKIRSTKLEDSAMYFCASSLLSSGTSGAPTSYEQYFGPGTRLTVT.

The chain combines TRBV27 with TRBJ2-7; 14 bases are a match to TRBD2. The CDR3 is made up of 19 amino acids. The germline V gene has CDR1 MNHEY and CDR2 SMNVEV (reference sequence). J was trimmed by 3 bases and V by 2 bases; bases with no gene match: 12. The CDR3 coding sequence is TGTGCCAGCAGTTTAAGGGGGACTAGCGGGAGTCCATGGGGCTACGAGCAGTACTTC. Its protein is CASSLRGTSGSPWGYEQYF.

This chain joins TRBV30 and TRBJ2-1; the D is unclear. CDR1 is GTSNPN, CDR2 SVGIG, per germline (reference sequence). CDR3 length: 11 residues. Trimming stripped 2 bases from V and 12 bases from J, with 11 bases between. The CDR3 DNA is TGTGCCTGGAGTCCAAACGGCGGGCAGTTCTTC. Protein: CAWSPNGGQFF.

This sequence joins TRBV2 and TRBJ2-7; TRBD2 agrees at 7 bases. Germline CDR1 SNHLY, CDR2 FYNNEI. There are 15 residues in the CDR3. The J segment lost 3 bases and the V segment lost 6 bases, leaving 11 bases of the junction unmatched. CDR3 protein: CASRRVIAGHYEQYF. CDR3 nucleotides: TGTGCCAGCAGGAGGGTAATAGCGGGCCACTACGAGCAGTACTTC.

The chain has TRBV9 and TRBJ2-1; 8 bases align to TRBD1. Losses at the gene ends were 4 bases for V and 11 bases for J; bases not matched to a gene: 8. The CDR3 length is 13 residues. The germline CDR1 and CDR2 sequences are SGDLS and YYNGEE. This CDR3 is CASSLGQGRKQFF. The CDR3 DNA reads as TGTGCCAGCAGCCTCGGACAGGGTCGAAAGCAGTTCTTC.

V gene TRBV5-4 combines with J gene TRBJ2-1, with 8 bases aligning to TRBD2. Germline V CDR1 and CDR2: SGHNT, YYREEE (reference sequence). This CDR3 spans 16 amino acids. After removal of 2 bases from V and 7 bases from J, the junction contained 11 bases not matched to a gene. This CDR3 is CASSFLASGWGNEQFF. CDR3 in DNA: TGTGCCAGCAGCTTTCTGGCTAGCGGGTGGGGAAATGAGCAGTTCTTC.

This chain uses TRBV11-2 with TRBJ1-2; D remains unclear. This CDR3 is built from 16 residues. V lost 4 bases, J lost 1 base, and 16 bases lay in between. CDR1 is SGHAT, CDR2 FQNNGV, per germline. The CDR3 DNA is TGTGCCAGCAGCTACCTTCGGAGGGAGTTTAACTATGGCTACACCTTC. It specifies CASSYLRREFNYGYTF.

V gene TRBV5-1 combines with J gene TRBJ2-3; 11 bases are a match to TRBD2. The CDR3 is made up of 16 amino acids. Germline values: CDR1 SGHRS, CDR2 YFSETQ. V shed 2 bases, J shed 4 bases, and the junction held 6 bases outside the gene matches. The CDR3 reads CASSLSGTSGPDTQYF. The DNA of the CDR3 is TGCGCCAGCAGCTTATCCGGGACTAGCGGTCCAGATACGCAGTATTTT.

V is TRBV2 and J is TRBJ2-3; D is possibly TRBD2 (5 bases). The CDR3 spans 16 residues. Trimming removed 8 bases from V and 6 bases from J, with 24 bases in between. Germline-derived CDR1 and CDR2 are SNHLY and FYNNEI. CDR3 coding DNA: TGTGCCAGCCGCCCAGCGGAGACTCCTCTAGGCGATACGCAGTATTTT. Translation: CASRPAETPLGDTQYF.

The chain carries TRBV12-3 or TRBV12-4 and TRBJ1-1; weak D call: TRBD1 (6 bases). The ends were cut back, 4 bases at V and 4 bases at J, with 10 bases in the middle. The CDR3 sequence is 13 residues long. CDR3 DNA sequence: TGTGCCAGCAGTTGGGACAAGTTCACTGAAGCTTTCTTT. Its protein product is CASSWDKFTEAFF.

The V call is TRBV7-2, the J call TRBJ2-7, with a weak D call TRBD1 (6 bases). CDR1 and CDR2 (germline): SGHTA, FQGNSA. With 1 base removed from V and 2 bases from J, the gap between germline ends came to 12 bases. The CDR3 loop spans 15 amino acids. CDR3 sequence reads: CASSLDRSGAYEQYF. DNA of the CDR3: TGTGCCAGCAGCTTAGACAGGTCAGGGGCCTACGAGCAGTACTTC.

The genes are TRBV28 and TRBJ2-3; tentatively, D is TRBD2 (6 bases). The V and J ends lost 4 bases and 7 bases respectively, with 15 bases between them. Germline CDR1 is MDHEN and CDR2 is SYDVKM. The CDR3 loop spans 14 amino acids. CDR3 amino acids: CASSWEDGRNTQYF. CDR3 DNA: TGTGCCAGCAGTTGGGAGGATGGGCGGAATACGCAGTATTTT. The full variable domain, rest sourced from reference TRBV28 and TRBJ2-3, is DVKVTQSSRYLVKRTGEKVFLECVQDMDHENMFWYRQDPGLGLRLIYFSYDVKMKEKGDIPEGYSVSREKKERFSLILESASTNQTSMYLCASSWEDGRNTQYFGPGTRLTVL.

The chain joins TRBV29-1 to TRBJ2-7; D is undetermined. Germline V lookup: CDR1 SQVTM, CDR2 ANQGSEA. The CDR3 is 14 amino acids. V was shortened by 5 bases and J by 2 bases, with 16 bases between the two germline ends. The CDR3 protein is CSVLTWSLPYEQYF. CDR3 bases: TGCAGCGTTTTAACTTGGTCACTCCCCTACGAGCAGTACTTC.

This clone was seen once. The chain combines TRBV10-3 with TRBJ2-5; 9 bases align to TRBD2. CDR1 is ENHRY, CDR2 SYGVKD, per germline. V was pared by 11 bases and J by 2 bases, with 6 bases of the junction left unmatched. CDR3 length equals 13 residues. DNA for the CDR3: TGTGCCGTAGCTAGCGGGACTCAAGAGACCCAGTACTTC. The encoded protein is CAVASGTQETQYF.

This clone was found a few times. The CDR3 loop is CASLPDRGRFGYTF. DNA for the CDR3: TGTGCCAGCTTACCCGACAGGGGAAGGTTTGGCTACACCTTC. The chain joins TRBV28 to TRBJ1-2; 8 nucleotides align to TRBD1. Germline V gene data show CDR1 as MDHEN and CDR2 as SYDVKM. This CDR3 comprises 14 residues. J lost 7 bases, V lost 8 bases, and 12 bases had no gene match.

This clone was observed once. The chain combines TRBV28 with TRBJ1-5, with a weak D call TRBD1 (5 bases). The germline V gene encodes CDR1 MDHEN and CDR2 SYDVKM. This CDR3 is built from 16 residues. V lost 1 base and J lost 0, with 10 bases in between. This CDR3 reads CASSLFGGYSNQPQHF. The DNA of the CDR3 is TGTGCCAGCAGTTTATTTGGGGGGTATAGCAATCAGCCCCAGCATTTT.

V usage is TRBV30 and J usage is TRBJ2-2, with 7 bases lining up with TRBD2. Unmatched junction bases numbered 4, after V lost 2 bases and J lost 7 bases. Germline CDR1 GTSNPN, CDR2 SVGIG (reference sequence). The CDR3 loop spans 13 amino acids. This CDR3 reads CAWSFPSGGELFF. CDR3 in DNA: TGTGCCTGGAGTTTTCCTAGCGGCGGGGAGCTGTTTTTT.

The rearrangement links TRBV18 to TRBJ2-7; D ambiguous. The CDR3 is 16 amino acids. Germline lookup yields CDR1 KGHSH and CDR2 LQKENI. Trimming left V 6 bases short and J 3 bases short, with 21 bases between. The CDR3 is CASSLEVRRILYEQYF. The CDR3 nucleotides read TGTGCCAGCTCCCTCGAGGTGAGGCGGATCCTCTACGAGCAGTACTTC.

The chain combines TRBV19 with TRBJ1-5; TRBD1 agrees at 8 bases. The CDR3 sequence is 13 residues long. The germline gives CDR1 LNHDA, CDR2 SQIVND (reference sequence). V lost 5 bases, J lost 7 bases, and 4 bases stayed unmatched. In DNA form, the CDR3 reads TGTGCCAGTAGTTTGACAGGGGAACAGCCCCAGCATTTT. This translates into CASSLTGEQPQHF.

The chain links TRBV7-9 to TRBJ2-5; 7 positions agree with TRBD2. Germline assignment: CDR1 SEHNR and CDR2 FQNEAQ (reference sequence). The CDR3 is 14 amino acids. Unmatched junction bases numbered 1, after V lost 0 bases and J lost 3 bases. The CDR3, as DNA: TGTGCCAGCAGCTTAGCAGGGAGGGAAGAGACCCAGTACTTC. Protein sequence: CASSLAGREETQYF.

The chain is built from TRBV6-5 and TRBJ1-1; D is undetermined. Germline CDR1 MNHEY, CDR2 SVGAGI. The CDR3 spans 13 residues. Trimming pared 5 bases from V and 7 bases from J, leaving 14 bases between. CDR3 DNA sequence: TGTGCCAGCAGTACCGCGAGGGTTGTTGAAGCTTTCTTT. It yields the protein CASSTARVVEAFF.

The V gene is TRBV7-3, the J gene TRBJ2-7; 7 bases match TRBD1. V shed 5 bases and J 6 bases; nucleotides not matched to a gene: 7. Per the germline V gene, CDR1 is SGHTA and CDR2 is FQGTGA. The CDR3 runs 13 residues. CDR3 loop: CASSTPTGAEQYF. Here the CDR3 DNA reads TGTGCCAGCAGCACACCCACAGGGGCCGAGCAGTACTTC.

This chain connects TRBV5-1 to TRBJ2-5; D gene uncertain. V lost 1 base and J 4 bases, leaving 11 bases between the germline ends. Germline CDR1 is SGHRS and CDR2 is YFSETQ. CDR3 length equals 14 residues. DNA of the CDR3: TGCGCCAGCAGCTTGTCCAGGTTGCGAGAGACCCAGTACTTC. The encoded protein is CASSLSRLRETQYF.

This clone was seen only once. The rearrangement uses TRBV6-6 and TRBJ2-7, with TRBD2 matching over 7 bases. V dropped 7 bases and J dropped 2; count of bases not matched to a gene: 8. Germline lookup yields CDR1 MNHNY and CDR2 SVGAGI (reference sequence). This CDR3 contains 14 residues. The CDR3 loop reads CASIGRVGTYEQYF. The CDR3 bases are TGTGCCAGCATTGGGAGGGTGGGGACCTACGAGCAGTACTTC.